The 9 T cell receptor beta chains reported below all come from one sample, sequenced in a study of shared clonotypes between healthy human individuals. The assay was immunoSEQ multiplex PCR, and TCRdb's table has in-frame clones only and misses some. The data show millions of clones, with over 85% seen just once and 0.35% to 0.5% held by the top ten. Specimen: naive CD4+ T cells from PBMCs. Subset here: CD45RA+ positively selected. The receptors were gathered from a man aged 18-30 years in good health. Some clones in this sample may be carry-over from other donors' samples.

This sequence joins TRBV28 and TRBJ2-3; 13 positions agree with TRBD2. CDR3 length: 17 residues. Trimming removed 5 bases from V and 6 bases from J; junction bases left unmatched: 11. Germline lookup yields CDR1 MDHEN and CDR2 SYDVKM. The CDR3 loop reads CASSLLLAGGLADTQYF. The CDR3 DNA is TGTGCCAGCAGTCTCTTACTAGCGGGAGGGCTAGCGGATACGCAGTATTTT.

This clone was detected only once. The rearrangement joins TRBV7-3 to TRBJ2-3; D is ambiguous. V shed 5 bases and J shed 1 base, with 13 bases lying between them. From germline, CDR1 is SGHTA and CDR2 FQGTGA. The CDR3 is 15 residues long. CDR3 loop: CASSPNLIRTDTQYF. CDR3 in DNA: TGTGCCAGCAGCCCAAACCTAATTCGCACAGATACGCAGTATTTT.

In regard to this clone: Other DNA sequences within the sample encode an identical CDR3. The rearrangement joins TRBV19 to TRBJ2-2; no firm D call. CDR3 length: 11 residues. Germline-derived CDR1 and CDR2 are LNHDA and SQIVND (reference sequence). Deletions cut 3 bases from V and 8 bases from J, with 4 bases between. The CDR3 sequence: CASSIGGELFF. For the CDR3, the DNA is TGTGCCAGTAGTATTGGAGGGGAGCTGTTTTTT.

V and J are TRBV5-6 and TRBJ2-3, with 7 bases identical to TRBD2. CDR3 length: 15 residues. J gave up 0 bases and V 5 bases, and 6 bases lay outside the gene matches. Germline V gives CDR1 SGHDT, CDR2 YYEEEE. The CDR3 spells CASSTGTTSTDTQYF. The CDR3 coding sequence is TGTGCCAGCAGTACCGGGACTACTAGCACAGATACGCAGTATTTT. Combining the CDR3 with reference TRBV5-6 and TRBJ2-3 gives the whole variable domain DAGVTQSPTHLIKTRGQQVTLRCSPKSGHDTVSWYQQALGQGPQFIFQYYEEEERQRGNFPDRFSGHQFPNYSSELNVNALLLGDSALYLCASSTGTTSTDTQYFGPGTRLTVL.

This sequence joins TRBV27 and TRBJ1-5, with D unresolved. The CDR3 extends over 13 amino acids. V lost 3 bases to trimming and J lost 1 base, with 4 bases between them. The V gene's germline CDR1 is MNHEY and CDR2 SMNVEV (reference sequence). CDR3 in DNA: TGTGCCAGCAGTTTCTTAAGCAATCAGCCCCAGCATTTT. Encoded protein: CASSFLSNQPQHF.

Comments on this clone: In the same sample, other DNA sequences code for this CDR3. The chain links TRBV5-1 to TRBJ1-1, with D possibly matching TRBD1 (5 bases). The CDR3 sequence is 15 residues long. The germline CDR1 and CDR2 sequences are SGHRS and YFSETQ. The V gene lost 5 bases and the J gene lost 0 bases, with 14 bases spanning the gap. The CDR3 protein is CASSSGGNVNTEAFF. In nucleotides, the CDR3 is TGCGCCAGCAGTAGTGGGGGTAACGTGAACACTGAAGCTTTCTTT.

This chain connects TRBV18 to TRBJ1-1; no clear D gene. Germline V gene sequence: CDR1 KGHSH, CDR2 LQKENI. V lost 3 bases to trimming and J lost 1 base, with 12 bases between them. The CDR3 is 15 amino acids. CDR3 in amino acids: CASSPPGPRNTEAFF. The CDR3 nucleotides are TGTGCCAGCTCACCTCCGGGCCCTCGGAACACTGAAGCTTTCTTT.

The table lists this clone with a few counts. V is TRBV18 and J is TRBJ2-3; TRBD2 aligns across 7 bases. CDR1 is KGHSH, CDR2 LQKENI, per germline. This CDR3 comprises 16 residues. The V gene end was trimmed by 3 bases and the J gene end by 0 bases; junction bases not matched to a gene: 6. The CDR3 DNA is TGTGCCAGCTCACCCCAGCCAGCGGGAAGCACAGATACGCAGTATTTT. Its protein product is CASSPQPAGSTDTQYF. Full variable domain (rest looked up from reference TRBV18 and TRBJ2-3): NAGVMQNPRHLVRRRGQEARLRCSPMKGHSHVYWYRQLPEEGLKFMVYLQKENIIDESGMPKERFSAEFPKEGPSILRIQQVVRGDSAAYFCASSPQPAGSTDTQYFGPGTRLTVL.

The chain has TRBV28 and TRBJ2-3, with D perhaps matching TRBD2 (5 bases). With 7 bases removed from V and 4 bases from J, the gap between germline ends came to 12 bases. The germline V gene encodes CDR1 MDHEN and CDR2 SYDVKM. The CDR3 has 13 residues. The CDR3: CASTLIGADTQYF. Written as DNA, the CDR3 is TGTGCCAGCACCCTAATCGGGGCAGATACGCAGTATTTT.